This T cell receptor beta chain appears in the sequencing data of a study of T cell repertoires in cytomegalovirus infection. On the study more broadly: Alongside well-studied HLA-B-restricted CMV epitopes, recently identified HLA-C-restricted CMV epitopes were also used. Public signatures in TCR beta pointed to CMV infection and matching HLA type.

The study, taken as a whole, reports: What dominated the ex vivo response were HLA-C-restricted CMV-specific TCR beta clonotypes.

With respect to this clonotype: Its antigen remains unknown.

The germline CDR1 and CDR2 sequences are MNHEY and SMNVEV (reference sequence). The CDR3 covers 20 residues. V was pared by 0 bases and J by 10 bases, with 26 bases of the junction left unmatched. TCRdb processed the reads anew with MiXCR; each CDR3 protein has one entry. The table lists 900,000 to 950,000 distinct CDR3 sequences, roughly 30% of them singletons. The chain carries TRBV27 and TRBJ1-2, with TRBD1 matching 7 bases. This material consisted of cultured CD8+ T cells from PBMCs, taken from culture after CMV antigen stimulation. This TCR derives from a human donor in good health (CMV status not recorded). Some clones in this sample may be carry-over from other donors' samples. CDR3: CASSLSLSVRDRARGGDYTF. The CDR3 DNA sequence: TGTGCCAGCAGTTTATCCTTAAGCGTCCGCGACAGGGCCAGGGGTGGTGACTACACCTTC.